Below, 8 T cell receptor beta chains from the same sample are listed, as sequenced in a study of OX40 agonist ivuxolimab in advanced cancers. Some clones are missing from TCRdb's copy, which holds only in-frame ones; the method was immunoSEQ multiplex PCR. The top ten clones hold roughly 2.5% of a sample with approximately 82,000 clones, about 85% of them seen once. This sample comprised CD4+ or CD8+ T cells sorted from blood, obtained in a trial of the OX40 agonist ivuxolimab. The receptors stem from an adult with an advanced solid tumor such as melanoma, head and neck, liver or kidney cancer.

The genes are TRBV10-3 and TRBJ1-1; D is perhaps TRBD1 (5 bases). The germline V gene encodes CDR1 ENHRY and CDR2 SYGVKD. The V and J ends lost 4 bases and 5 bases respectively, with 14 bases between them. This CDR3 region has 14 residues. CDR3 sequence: CAISGDRARTEAFF. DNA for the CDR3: TGTGCCATCAGTGGGGACCGGGCTCGGACTGAAGCTTTCTTT.

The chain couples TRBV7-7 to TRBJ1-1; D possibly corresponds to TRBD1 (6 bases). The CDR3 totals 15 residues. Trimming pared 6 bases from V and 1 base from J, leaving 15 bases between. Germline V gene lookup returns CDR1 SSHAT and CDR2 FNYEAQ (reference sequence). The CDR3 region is CASRQAGHGNTEAFF. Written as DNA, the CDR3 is TGTGCCAGCAGGCAGGCGGGACATGGGAACACTGAAGCTTTCTTT.

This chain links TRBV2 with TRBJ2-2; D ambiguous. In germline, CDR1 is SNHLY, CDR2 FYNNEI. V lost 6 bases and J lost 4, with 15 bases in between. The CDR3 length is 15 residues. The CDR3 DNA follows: TGTGCCAGCAGGCCGGACGCCCTGTTCACCGGGGAGCTGTTTTTT. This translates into CASRPDALFTGELFF.

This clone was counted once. CDR3 in DNA: TGTGCCACCAGCAGGGGCACAGATACGCAGTATTTT. This codes for CATSRGTDTQYF. The chain couples TRBV15 to TRBJ2-3; no clear D. CDR3 length: 12 amino acids. CDR1 is LNHNV, CDR2 YYDKDF, per germline (reference sequence). The V and J ends lost 3 bases and 1 base respectively, with 2 bases between them. The variable domain in full, with the rest retrieved from reference TRBV15 and TRBJ2-3, is DAMVIQNPRYQVTQFGKPVTLSCSQTLNHNVMYWYQQKSSQAPKLLFHYYDKDFNNEADTPDNFQSRRPNTSFCFLDIRSPGLGDTAMYLCATSRGTDTQYFGPGTRLTVL.

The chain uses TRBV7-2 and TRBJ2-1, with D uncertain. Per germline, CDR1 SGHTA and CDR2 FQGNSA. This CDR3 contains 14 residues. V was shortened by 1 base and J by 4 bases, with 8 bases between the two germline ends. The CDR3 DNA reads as TGTGCCAGCAGCTTAGTTGGTAGGTACAATGAGCAGTTCTTC. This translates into CASSLVGRYNEQFF.

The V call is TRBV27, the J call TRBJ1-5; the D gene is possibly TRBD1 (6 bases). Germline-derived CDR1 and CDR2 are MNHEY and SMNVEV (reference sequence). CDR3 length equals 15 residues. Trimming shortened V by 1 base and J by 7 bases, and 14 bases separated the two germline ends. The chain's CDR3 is CASSLLERGGQPQHF. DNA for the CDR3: TGTGCCAGCAGTTTATTGGAGAGGGGGGGCCAGCCCCAGCATTTT.

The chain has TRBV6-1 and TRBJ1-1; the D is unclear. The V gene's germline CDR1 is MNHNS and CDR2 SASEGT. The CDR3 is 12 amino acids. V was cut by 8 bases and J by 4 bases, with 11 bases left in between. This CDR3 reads CASRILGTEAFF. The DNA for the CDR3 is TGTGCCAGCCGGATCTTGGGCACTGAAGCTTTCTTT.

CDR3: CASSYMGGYTF. CDR3 bases: TGTGCCAGCAGTTACATGGGCGGCTACACCTTC. The chain uses TRBV6-6 and TRBJ1-2; D is ambiguous. Trimming stripped 2 bases from V and 8 bases from J, with 6 bases between. Germline CDR1 MNHNY, CDR2 SVGAGI (reference sequence). The length of the CDR3 is 11 residues.